Here is one T cell receptor beta chain with its context. Its antigen remains unknown. The PCR contained 60 Vbeta and 13 Jbeta primers. Authors' processing steps: An analysis that came later counted 73 million or so unique TCR beta chains, around 10 million shared. Sequencing was performed with immunoSEQ multiplex PCR; in TCRdb, only in-frame clones are kept and a portion is missing. The V and J calls and clone size come from that table; D and trimming were worked out from the DNA. The sample shows more than 90,000 clones, about three quarters of them seen only once. This sample is drawn from a study of cytomegalovirus exposure and HLA in healthy donors. Study at large: Earlier sequencing of some 180 million T cells yielded 90 million to 140 million unique TCR beta sequences.

Study-wide results and caveats: Roughly 170 TCR beta chains were listed as cytomegalovirus-associated. CMV serostatus alone was available as immune exposure information.

This CDR3 is 15 amino acids long. The V end was cut by 4 bases, the J end by 3 bases, with 12 bases between. Germline V gene sequence: CDR1 MNHEY, CDR2 SMNVEV (reference sequence). This receptor was taken from a human donor in good health. Sequencing input: PBMCs. V is TRBV27 and J is TRBJ1-4; D ambiguous. CDR3 region: CASSSSGWANEKLFF. Written as DNA, the CDR3 is TGTGCCAGCAGTTCATCCGGGTGGGCTAATGAAAAACTGTTTTTT. The whole variable domain, filled in from reference TRBV27 and TRBJ1-4, reads EAQVTQNPRYLITVTGKKLTVTCSQNMNHEYMSWYRQDPGLGLRQIYYSMNVEVTDKGDVPEGYKVSRKEKRNFPLILESPSPNQTSLYFCASSSSGWANEKLFFGSGTQLSVL.